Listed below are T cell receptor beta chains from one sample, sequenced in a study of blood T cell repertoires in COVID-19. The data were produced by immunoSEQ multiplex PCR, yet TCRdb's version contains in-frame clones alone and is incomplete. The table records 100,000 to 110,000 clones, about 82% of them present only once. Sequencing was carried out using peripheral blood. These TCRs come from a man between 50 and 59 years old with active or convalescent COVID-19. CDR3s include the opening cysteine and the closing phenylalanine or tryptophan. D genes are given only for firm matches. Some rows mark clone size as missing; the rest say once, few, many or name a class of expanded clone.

CASSQEQGTPLHF	TGCGCCAGCAGCCAAGAGCAGGGAACGCCCCTCCACTTT	NA	NA	TRBJ1-6	13	TRBV4-1
CASSLEPRLAGTDTQYF	TGTGCCAGCAGTTTAGAACCCCGACTAGCGGGTACAGATACGCAGTATTTT	few	TRBD2	TRBJ2-3	17	TRBV27
CASSLAQTSSYEQYF	TGTGCCAGCAGCTTGGCCCAGACTAGCAGCTACGAGCAGTACTTC	NA	TRBD2	TRBJ2-7	15	TRBV5-5
CAWSVYIGSSYNSPLHF	TGTGCCTGGAGTGTATATATAGGGAGCTCCTATAATTCACCCCTCCACTTT	NA	NA	TRBJ1-6	17	TRBV30
CASSAAGQLDEKLFF	TGTGCCAGCAGCGCCGCGGGACAGCTGGACGAAAAACTGTTTTTT	once	TRBD1	TRBJ1-4	15	TRBV11-2
CASSGTATYSGANVLTF	TGTGCCAGCAGCGGGACAGCTACATACTCTGGGGCCAACGTCCTGACTTTC	once	TRBD1	TRBJ2-6	17	TRBV5-4
CATSDLMGSGELFF	TGTGCCACCAGTGATTTGATGGGCTCCGGGGAGCTGTTTTTT	NA	NA	TRBJ2-2	14	TRBV24-1
CATSDIHTGELFF	TGTGCCACCAGTGACATCCACACCGGGGAGCTGTTTTTT	NA	NA	TRBJ2-2	13	TRBV24-1
CASSLEGVGTYEQYF	TGTGCCAGCAGCTTAGAGGGCGTCGGAACCTACGAGCAGTACTTC	NA	NA	TRBJ2-7	15	TRBV11-3
CATGLAEPDTQYF	TGTGCCACCGGGCTAGCGGAACCAGATACGCAGTATTTT	NA	TRBD2	TRBJ2-3	13	TRBV24-1
CASLGFLASADTQYF	TGTGCCAGCCTCGGCTTTCTAGCGTCGGCAGATACGCAGTATTTT	NA	NA	TRBJ2-3	15	TRBV28
CASSDGHRETQYF	TGTGCCAGCAGTGATGGGCATCGGGAGACCCAGTACTTC	NA	NA	TRBJ2-5	13	TRBV2